Listed below are T cell receptor beta chains from one sample, sequenced in a study of T cell clones after liver transplantation. Method: immunoSEQ multiplex PCR; TCRdb's copy keeps in-frame clones and lacks some. The sample holds about 78,000 clones, about four fifths seen once. The sequenced sample was CD4+ T cells from blood, obtained before liver transplant. The receptor source for this set is a human donor who received a liver transplant. CDR3s include the opening cysteine and the closing phenylalanine or tryptophan. D genes are given only for firm matches. Clone size is stated in some rows and not others, as once, few, many or a class when expanded.

J,V,D,size,CDR3,DNA
TRBJ2-1,TRBV7-2,.,.,CASSWGPVGESHQFF,TGTGCCAGCAGCTGGGGACCCGTGGGGGAGTCTCATCAGTTCTTC
TRBJ2-1,TRBV5-1,.,.,CASSHRSGYNEQFF,TGCGCCAGCAGCCACCGGAGCGGGTACAATGAGCAGTTCTTC
TRBJ2-1,TRBV11-2,.,.,CASSLGSGRYEQFF,TGTGCCAGCAGCTTAGGTTCGGGTCGATATGAGCAGTTCTTC
TRBJ2-1,TRBV7-3,TRBD2,.,CASSSTSGSYNEQFF,TGTGCCAGCAGCTCGACTAGCGGGAGCTACAATGAGCAGTTCTTC
TRBJ2-2,TRBV27,.,.,CASTPSGWTDSTGELFF,TGTGCCAGCACTCCCAGCGGGTGGACAGATAGCACCGGGGAGCTGTTTTTT
TRBJ1-2,TRBV4-3,.,.,CASSQVGLRGYGYTF,TGCGCCAGCAGCCAAGTCGGCTTGAGAGGGTATGGCTACACCTTC
TRBJ1-1,TRBV15,.,.,CATSFDWNTEAFF,TGTGCCACCAGTTTCGACTGGAACACTGAAGCTTTCTTT
TRBJ1-2,TRBV30,.,once,CAWSVGSAVYYGYTF,TGTGCCTGGAGTGTAGGATCTGCGGTCTACTATGGCTACACCTTC
TRBJ1-2,TRBV5-1,.,.,CASSLGRARNYGYTF,TGCGCCAGCAGCTTGGGTAGGGCAAGGAACTATGGCTACACCTTC
TRBJ1-4,TRBV6-1,.,.,CACRQNEKLFF,TGTGCCTGCAGGCAGAATGAAAAACTGTTTTTT
TRBJ2-5,TRBV5-1,TRBD1,.,CASSFYGQGGETQYF,TGCGCCAGCAGCTTCTATGGACAGGGCGGGGAGACCCAGTACTTC
TRBJ2-3,TRBV25-1,TRBD2,.,CASSDSVVLAGVDTQYF,TGTGCCAGCAGTGATAGCGTGGTTCTAGCGGGAGTAGATACGCAGTATTTT
TRBJ2-7,TRBV28,.,few,CASGRIFGSYEQYF,TGTGCCAGCGGTCGGATCTTCGGCTCCTACGAGCAGTACTTC
TRBJ2-1,TRBV21-1,.,.,CASSKRGRSDEQFF,TGTGCCAGCAGCAAACGGGGACGTTCAGATGAGCAGTTCTTC